The 15 T cell receptor beta chains reported below all come from one sample, sequenced in a study of tumor-infiltrating lymphocytes in primary liver carcinoma. RNA and DNA were co-extracted from about 20-30 mg of unsorted bulk tissue. A primer in the constant region served to generate TCR beta cDNA from roughly 520 ng of total RNA. It was through three nested multiplex PCR rounds of slightly modified ARM-PCR that TCR beta libraries arose. A C-beta reverse primer was combined with TRBV1-TRBV30 forward primers in the first two PCR rounds, and each round had approximately 10 cycles. TCRdb analysed the multiplex PCR reads with MiXCR anew, one entry per CDR3 protein. Altogether tens of thousands of distinct CDR3 sequences are present, approximately 77% being singletons, with the ten largest covering roughly a fifth. The specimen sequenced was liver tumor tissue from sampling region 1. Subset meaning: tumor region T1, superior pole. The receptors here all came from a man between 40 and 49 years old with primary liver carcinoma and hepatitis B virus infection.

This clonotype was seen ten or more times. V gene TRBV28 combines with J gene TRBJ1-5, with D unclear. In germline, CDR1 is MDHEN, CDR2 SYDVKM. This CDR3 comprises 13 residues. V lost 3 bases and J 5 bases, leaving 8 bases between the germline ends. CDR3 in amino acids: CASSLMIDQPQHF. The CDR3, as DNA: TGTGCCAGCAGTTTGATGATAGATCAGCCCCAGCATTTT.

A single count supports this clonotype. The conserved closing phenylalanine or tryptophan is absent in this CDR3, likely reflecting a read error. It is unclear where the CDR3 begins or ends on the DNA, so no DNA is shown, and the CDR3 is as TCRdb lists it. The rearrangement links TRBV11-2 to TRBJ1-2. Germline values: CDR1 SGHAT, CDR2 FQNNGV. The CDR3 extends over 13 residues, inclusive of both ends. This chain's CDR3 is CASSLEGKYGYAI.

A word on this clonotype: With a much larger clone just one base away, this may be a read error. The chain is built from TRBV5-1 and TRBJ2-3, with 9 bases aligning to TRBD1. CDR1 and CDR2 from the germline V gene are SGHRS and YFSETQ. The CDR3 runs to 17 residues. V shed 4 bases and J 3 bases; nucleotides not matched to a gene: 12. CDR3 residues: CASSPSRTGEDTDTQYF. CDR3 sequence (DNA): TGCGCCAGCAGCCCCTCCCGGACAGGGGAGGATACAGATACGCAGTATTTT.

About this clonotype: Without the conserved terminal phenylalanine or tryptophan, this CDR3 likely stems from a read error. The DNA is omitted, as the CDR3 cannot be located on it reliably, and the CDR3 follows TCRdb's listing. This chain connects TRBV11-1 to TRBJ2-1. Germline CDR1 SGHAT, CDR2 FQDESV (reference sequence). The length of the CDR3 is 11 amino acids, counting both ends. CDR3 loop: CASSRIREQFL.

In regard to this clonotype: No conserved phenylalanine or tryptophan is present at the end of the CDR3, so a read error is the likely explanation. V is TRBV6-5 and J is TRBJ1-5, with 8 bases fitting TRBD1. The CDR3 loop spans 15 amino acids. J gave up 8 bases and V 5 bases, and 11 bases lay outside the gene matches. Germline V gene data show CDR1 as MNHEY and CDR2 as SVGAGI. CDR3 sequence: CASSSGTGGAEPQHL. The CDR3 coding sequence is TGTGCCAGCAGTAGCGGGACAGGCGGGGCTGAGCCCCAGCATTTA.

This clonotype was seen only a few times. A much larger clonotype is one base distant, so this may be a read error. The genes are TRBV24-1 and TRBJ1-2; D not resolved. The V end was cut by 4 bases, the J end by 12 bases, with 14 bases between. Per the germline V gene, CDR1 is KGHDR and CDR2 is SFDVKD. This CDR3 spans 12 amino acids. The CDR3 DNA sequence: TGTGCCACCAGTGACCCTGACCAGCGCCACACCTTC. Its translation: CATSDPDQRHTF.

A word on this clonotype: One end of the junction varies from germline; a read error may be responsible. V is TRBV29-1 and J is TRBJ2-1; 8 bases map to TRBD2. The CDR3 is 14 residues long. Germline-derived CDR1 and CDR2 are SQVTM and ANQGSEA. CDR3 coding DNA: TGCAGCGATGGACTAGCCCTCCCGTACAAAGAGCAGTTCTTC. This encodes CSDGLALPYKEQFF.

Regarding this clonotype: A much bigger clone sits one base away, suggesting this may be a read error. The chain uses TRBV7-9 and TRBJ2-1; 8 positions match TRBD2. The CDR3 runs to 16 residues. Germline CDR1 reads SEHNR; CDR2 reads FQNEAQ (reference sequence). Losses at the gene ends were 1 base for V and 7 bases for J; bases not matched to a gene: 9. The CDR3 spells CASSLGGAGGLNEQFF. Written as DNA, the CDR3 is TGTGCCAGCAGCTTAGGGGGGGCGGGAGGCCTGAATGAGCAGTTCTTC.

This clonotype has ten or more counts. J is TRBJ2-5 and V is TRBV30, with D hard to call. CDR3 length: 14 amino acids. V lost 0 bases and J 0 bases, leaving 8 bases between the germline ends. Looked up from germline, CDR1 is GTSNPN and CDR2 is SVGIG (reference sequence). CDR3 nucleotides: TGTGCCTGGAGTGTACTTCGCTACCAAGAGACCCAGTACTTC. It specifies CAWSVLRYQETQYF. Complete variable domain (other parts from reference TRBV30 and TRBJ2-5): SQTIHQWPATLVQPVGSPLSLECTVEGTSNPNLYWYRQAAGRGLQLLFYSVGIGQISSEVPQNLSASRPQDRQFILSSKKLLLSDSGFYLCAWSVLRYQETQYFGPGTRLLVL.

This clonotype showed up just once. The junction does not match germline at one end; this may be a read error. V is TRBV5-5 and J is TRBJ2-7; 11 positions agree with TRBD1. Germline V gene data show CDR1 as SGHKS and CDR2 as YYEKEE (reference sequence). This CDR3 spans 15 amino acids. In nucleotides, the CDR3 is TGTGTCAGCAGCTGGGCCGGGACAGGGGGTTATGAGCAGTACTTC. As protein: CVSSWAGTGGYEQYF.

This clonotype was found once. A read error may account for a junction end that differs from germline. The chain is built from TRBV10-3 and TRBJ2-7, with 8 bases aligning to TRBD1. This CDR3 contains 13 residues. CDR1 and CDR2 (germline): ENHRY, SYGVKD. The chain's CDR3 is CAISECDRGERYF. As DNA, the CDR3 is TGTGCCATCAGTGAGTGCGACAGGGGAGAGCGGTACTTC.

Notes on this clonotype: A read error may account for a junction end that differs from germline. This chain links TRBV6-5 with TRBJ1-1; D is uncertain. Germline V CDR1 and CDR2: MNHEY, SVGAGI. The CDR3 length is 12 residues. The CDR3: CASSYVDGEAFF. CDR3 nucleotides: TGCGCCAGCAGTTACGTGGATGGTGAAGCTTTCTTT.

Of note for this clonotype: This clone may be a read error of a much larger clone one base away. The chain links TRBV7-9 to TRBJ1-2; the D gene is possibly TRBD1 (5 bases). This CDR3 comprises 14 residues. Germline loops: CDR1 SEHNR, CDR2 FQNEAQ (reference sequence). CDR3 loop: CASSLEDTFYSYTF. The CDR3 DNA is TGTGCCAGCAGCTTAGAGGACACCTTCTATAGCTACACCTTC.

This clonotype showed up many times. The chain couples TRBV28 to TRBJ2-3; 7 bases map to TRBD1. Trimming removed 10 bases from V and 2 bases from J; junction bases left unmatched: 9. The germline V gene encodes CDR1 MDHEN and CDR2 SYDVKM. This CDR3 spans 14 amino acids. The CDR3 DNA follows: TGTGCCATTTCCGAGGGGGCACACACAGATACGCAGTATTTT. This gives the protein CAISEGAHTDTQYF.

V gene TRBV7-8 combines with J gene TRBJ2-1, with TRBD1 as a possible D gene (5 bases). Trimming left V 1 base short and J 3 bases short, with 16 bases between. Germline V lookup: CDR1 SGHVS, CDR2 FQNEAQ. The CDR3 is made up of 17 amino acids. Here the CDR3 reads CASSLDLGATIYNEQFF. In DNA, the CDR3 is TGTGCCAGCAGCTTAGATCTAGGGGCAACTATCTACAATGAGCAGTTCTTC.